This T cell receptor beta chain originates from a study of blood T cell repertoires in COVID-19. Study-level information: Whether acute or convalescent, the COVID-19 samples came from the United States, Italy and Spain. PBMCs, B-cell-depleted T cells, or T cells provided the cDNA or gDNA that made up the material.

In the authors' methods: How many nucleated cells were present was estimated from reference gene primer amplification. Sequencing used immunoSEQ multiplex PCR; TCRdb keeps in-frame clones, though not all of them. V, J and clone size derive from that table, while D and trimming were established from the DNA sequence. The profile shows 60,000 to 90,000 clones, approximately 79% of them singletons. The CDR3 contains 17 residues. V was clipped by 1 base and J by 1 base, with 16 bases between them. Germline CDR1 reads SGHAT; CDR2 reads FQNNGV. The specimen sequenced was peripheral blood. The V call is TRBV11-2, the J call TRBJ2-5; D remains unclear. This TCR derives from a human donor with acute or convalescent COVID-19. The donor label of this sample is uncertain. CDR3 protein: CASSLGIIGRLQETQYF. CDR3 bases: TGTGCCAGCAGCTTAGGGATCATAGGTCGACTCCAAGAGACCCAGTACTTC. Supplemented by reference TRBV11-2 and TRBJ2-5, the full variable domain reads EAGVAQSPRYKIIEKRQSVAFWCNPISGHATLYWYQQILGQGPKLLIQFQNNGVVDDSQLPKDRFSAERLKGVDSTLKIQPAKLEDSAVYLCASSLGIIGRLQETQYFGPGTRLLVL.